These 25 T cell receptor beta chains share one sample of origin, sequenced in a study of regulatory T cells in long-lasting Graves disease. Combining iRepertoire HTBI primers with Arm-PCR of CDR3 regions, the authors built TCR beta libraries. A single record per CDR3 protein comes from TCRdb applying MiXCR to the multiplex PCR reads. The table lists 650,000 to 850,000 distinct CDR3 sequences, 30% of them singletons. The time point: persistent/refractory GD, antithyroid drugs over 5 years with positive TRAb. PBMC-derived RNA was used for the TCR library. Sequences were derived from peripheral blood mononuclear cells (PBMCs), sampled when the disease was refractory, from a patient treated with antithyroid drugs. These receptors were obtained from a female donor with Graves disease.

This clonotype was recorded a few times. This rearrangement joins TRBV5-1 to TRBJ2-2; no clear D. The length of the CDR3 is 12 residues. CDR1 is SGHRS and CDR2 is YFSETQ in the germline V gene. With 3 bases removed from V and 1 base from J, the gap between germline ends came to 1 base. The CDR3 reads CASSWNTGELFF. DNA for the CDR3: TGCGCCAGCAGCTGGAACACCGGGGAGCTGTTTTTT.

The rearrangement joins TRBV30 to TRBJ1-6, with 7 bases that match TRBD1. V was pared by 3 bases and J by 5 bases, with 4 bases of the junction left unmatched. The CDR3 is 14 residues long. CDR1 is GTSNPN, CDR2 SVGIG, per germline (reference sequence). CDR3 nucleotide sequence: TGTGCCTGGAGCAGGACAGGCGATAATTCACCCCTCCACTTT. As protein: CAWSRTGDNSPLHF.

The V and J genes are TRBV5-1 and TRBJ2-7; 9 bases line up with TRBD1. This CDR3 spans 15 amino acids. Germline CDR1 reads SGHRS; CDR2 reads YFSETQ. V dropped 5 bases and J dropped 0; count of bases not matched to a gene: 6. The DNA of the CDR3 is TGCGCCAGCAGTACCGGGACAGGGATCTCCTACGAGCAGTACTTC. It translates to CASSTGTGISYEQYF.

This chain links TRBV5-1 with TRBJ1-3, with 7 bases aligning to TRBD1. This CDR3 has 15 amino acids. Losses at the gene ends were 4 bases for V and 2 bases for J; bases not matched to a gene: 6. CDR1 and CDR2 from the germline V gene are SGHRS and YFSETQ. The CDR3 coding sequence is TGCGCCAGCAGCCCCGGGACAGAACCTGGAAACACCATATATTTT. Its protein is CASSPGTEPGNTIYF.

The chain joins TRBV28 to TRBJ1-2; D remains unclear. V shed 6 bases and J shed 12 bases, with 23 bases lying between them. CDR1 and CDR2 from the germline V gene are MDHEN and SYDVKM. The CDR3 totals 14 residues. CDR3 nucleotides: TGTGCCAGCAGCTCGCGACGAGGGATCGCCCGGGACACCTTC. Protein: CASSSRRGIARDTF.

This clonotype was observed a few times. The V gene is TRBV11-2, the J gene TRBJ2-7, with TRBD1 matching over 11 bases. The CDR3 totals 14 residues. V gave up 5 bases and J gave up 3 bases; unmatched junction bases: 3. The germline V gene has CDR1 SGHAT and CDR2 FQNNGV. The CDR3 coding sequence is TGTGCCAGCAGCCCGGACAGGGGGCTCTACGAGCAGTACTTC. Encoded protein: CASSPDRGLYEQYF.

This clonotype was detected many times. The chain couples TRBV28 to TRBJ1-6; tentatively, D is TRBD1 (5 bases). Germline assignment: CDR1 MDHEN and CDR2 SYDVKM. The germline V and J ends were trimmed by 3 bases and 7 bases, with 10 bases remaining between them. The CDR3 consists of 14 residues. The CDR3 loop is CASSFQGLNSPLHF. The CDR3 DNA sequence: TGTGCCAGCAGTTTCCAGGGTTTGAATTCACCCCTCCACTTT.

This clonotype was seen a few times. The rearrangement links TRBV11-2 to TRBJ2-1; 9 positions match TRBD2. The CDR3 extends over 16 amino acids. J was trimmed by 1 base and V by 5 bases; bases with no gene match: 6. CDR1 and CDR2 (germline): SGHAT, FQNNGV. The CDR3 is CASSQLAGASYNEQFF. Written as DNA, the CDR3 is TGTGCCAGCAGCCAACTAGCGGGTGCATCCTACAATGAGCAGTTCTTC.

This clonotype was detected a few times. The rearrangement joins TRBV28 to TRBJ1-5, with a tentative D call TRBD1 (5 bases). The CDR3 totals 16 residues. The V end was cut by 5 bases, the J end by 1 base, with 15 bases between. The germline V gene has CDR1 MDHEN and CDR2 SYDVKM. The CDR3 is CASSEPGPASNQPQHF. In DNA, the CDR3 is TGTGCCAGCAGTGAACCGGGACCGGCGAGCAATCAGCCCCAGCATTTT. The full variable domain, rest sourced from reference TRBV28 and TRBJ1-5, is DVKVTQSSRYLVKRTGEKVFLECVQDMDHENMFWYRQDPGLGLRLIYFSYDVKMKEKGDIPEGYSVSREKKERFSLILESASTNQTSMYLCASSEPGPASNQPQHFGDGTRLSIL.

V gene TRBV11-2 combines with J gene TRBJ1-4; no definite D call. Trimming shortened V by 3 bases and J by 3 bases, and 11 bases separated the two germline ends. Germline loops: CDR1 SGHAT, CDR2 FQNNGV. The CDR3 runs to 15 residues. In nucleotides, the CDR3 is TGTGCCAGCAGCTTGGGGATGGCAGCTAATGAAAAACTGTTTTTT. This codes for CASSLGMAANEKLFF. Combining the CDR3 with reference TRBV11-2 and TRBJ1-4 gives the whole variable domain EAGVAQSPRYKIIEKRQSVAFWCNPISGHATLYWYQQILGQGPKLLIQFQNNGVVDDSQLPKDRFSAERLKGVDSTLKIQPAKLEDSAVYLCASSLGMAANEKLFFGSGTQLSVL.

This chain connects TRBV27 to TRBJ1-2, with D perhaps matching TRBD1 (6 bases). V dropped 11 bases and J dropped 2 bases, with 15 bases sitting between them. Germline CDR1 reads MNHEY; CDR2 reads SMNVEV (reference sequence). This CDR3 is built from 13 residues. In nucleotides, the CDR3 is TGTGCCGTAAGAGGGGGGCCCAACTATGGCTACACCTTC. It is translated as CAVRGGPNYGYTF.

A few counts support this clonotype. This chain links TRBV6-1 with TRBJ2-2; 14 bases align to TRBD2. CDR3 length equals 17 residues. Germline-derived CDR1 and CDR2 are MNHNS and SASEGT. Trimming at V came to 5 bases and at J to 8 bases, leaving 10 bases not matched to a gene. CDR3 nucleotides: TGTGCCAGCAGTCCCGGACTAGCGGGAGGTTTCGGGGGGGAGCTGTTTTTT. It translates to CASSPGLAGGFGGELFF.

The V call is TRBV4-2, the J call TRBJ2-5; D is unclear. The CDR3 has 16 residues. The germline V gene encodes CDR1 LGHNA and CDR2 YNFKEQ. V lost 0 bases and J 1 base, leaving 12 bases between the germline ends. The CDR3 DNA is TGTGCCAGCAGCCAAGAGATGGGGTCAGTCCAAGAGACCCAGTACTTC. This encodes CASSQEMGSVQETQYF.

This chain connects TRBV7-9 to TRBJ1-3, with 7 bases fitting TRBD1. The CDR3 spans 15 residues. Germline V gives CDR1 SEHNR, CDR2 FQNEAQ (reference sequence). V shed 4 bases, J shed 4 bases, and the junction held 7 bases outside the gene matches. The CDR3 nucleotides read TGTGCCAGCAGCTCGACAGGGACTGTGGGAAACACCATATATTTT. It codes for CASSSTGTVGNTIYF. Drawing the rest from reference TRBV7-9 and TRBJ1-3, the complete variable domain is DTGVSQNPRHKITKRGQNVTFRCDPISEHNRLYWYRQTLGQGPEFLTYFQNEAQLEKSRLLSDRFSAERPKGSFSTLEIQRTEQGDSAMYLCASSSTGTVGNTIYFGEGSWLTVV.

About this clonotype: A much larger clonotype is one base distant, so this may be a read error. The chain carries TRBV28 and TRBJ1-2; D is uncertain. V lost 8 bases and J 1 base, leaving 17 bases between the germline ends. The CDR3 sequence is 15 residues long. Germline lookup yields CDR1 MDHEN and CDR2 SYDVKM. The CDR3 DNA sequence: TGTGCCAGCTCACCTTCCAAGGTACTTAACTATGGCTACACCTTC. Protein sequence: CASSPSKVLNYGYTF.

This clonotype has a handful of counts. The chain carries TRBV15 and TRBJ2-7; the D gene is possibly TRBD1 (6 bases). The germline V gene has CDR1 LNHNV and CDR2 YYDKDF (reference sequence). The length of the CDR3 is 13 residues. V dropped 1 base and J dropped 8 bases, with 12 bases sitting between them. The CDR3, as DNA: TGTGCCACCAGCAGAGGGGAACAGGGCCAGCAGTACTTC. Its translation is CATSRGEQGQQYF.

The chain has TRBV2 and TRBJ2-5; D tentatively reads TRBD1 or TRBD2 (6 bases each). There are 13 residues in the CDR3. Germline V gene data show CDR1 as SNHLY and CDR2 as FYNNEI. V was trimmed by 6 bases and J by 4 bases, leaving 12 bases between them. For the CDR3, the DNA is TGTGCCAGCAGGGGGGGCGGGACAGAGACCCAGTACTTC. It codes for CASRGGGTETQYF.

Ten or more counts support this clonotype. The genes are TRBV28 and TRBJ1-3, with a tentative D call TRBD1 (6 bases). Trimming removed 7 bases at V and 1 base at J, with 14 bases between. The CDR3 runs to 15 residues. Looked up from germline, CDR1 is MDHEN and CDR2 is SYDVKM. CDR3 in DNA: TGTGCCAGCACGTTAACAGGGACTTCTGGAAACACCATATATTTT. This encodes CASTLTGTSGNTIYF.

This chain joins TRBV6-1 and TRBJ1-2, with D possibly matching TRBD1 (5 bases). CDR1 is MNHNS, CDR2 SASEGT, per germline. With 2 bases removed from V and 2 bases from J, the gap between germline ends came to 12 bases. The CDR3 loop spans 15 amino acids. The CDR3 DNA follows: TGTGCCAGCAGTGAAAGAGGGGTCACCAACTATGGCTACACCTTC. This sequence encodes CASSERGVTNYGYTF.

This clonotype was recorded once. This chain's CDR3 is CASSPLKHPVEKLFF. CDR3 nucleotide sequence: TGTGCCAGCTCACCATTGAAGCATCCGGTTGAAAAACTGTTTTTT. The chain carries TRBV18 and TRBJ1-4; D is unclear. Trimming cost V 2 bases and J 7 bases, with 14 bases left between them. The germline V gene has CDR1 KGHSH and CDR2 LQKENI. The CDR3 contains 15 residues.

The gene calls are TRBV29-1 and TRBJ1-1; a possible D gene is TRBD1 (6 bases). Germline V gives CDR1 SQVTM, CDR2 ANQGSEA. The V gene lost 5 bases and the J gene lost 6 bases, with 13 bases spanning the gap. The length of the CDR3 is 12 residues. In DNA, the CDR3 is TGCAGCGTTCCCGGGACAAAATCTGAAGCTTTCTTT. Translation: CSVPGTKSEAFF.

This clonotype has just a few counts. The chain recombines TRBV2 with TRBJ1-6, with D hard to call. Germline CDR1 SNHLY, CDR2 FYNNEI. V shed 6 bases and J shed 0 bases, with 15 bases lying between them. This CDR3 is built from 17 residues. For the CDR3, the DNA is TGTGCCAGCAGCGTCGGATCCGGGAGCTCCTATAATTCACCCCTCCACTTT. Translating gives CASSVGSGSSYNSPLHF.

CDR3 nucleotide sequence: TGCGCCAGCAGCCAAGTTCCACGGAACTATGGCTACACCTTC. Its protein product is CASSQVPRNYGYTF. This chain uses TRBV4-1 with TRBJ1-2; the D is unclear. The germline V gene has CDR1 MGHRA and CDR2 YSYEKL. The CDR3 covers 14 residues. Trimming took off 1 base at V and 2 bases at J, with 8 bases between the two ends.

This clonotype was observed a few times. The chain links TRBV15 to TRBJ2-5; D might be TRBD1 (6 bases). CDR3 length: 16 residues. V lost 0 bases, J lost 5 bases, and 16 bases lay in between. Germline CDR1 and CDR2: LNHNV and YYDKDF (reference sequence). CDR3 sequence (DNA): TGTGCCACCAGCAGAGATCGGCAGGGGCCAGGGGAGACCCAGTACTTC. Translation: CATSRDRQGPGETQYF.

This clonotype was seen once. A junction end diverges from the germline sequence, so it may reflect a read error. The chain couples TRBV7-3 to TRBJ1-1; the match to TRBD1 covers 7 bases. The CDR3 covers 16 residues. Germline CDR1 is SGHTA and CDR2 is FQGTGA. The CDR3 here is CASSHGGGQGGTEAFF. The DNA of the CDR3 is TGCGCCAGCAGCCACGGGGGCGGGCAGGGGGGCACTGAAGCTTTCTTT.